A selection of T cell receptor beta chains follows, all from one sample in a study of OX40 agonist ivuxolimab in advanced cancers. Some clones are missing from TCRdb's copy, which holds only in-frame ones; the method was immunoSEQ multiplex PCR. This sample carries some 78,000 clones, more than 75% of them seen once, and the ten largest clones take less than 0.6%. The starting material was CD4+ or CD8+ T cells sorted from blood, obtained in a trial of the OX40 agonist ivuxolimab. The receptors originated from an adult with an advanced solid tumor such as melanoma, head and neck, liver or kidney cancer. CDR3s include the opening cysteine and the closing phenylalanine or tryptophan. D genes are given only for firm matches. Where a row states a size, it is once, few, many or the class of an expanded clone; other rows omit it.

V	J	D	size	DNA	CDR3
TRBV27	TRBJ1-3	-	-	TGTGCCAGCAGTGGTTGGGGAAGCTCTGGAAACACCATATATTTT	CASSGWGSSGNTIYF
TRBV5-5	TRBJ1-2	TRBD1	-	TGTGCCAGCAGCCCCGGGACAGGCCGTGACTATGGCTACACCTTC	CASSPGTGRDYGYTF
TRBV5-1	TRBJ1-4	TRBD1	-	TGCGCCAGCAGCTTGGTGTGGGCAGGGGGCTCAGAAGGAAAACTGTTTTTT	CASSLVWAGGSEGKLFF
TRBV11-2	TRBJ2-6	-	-	TGTGCCAGCAGCACCACCACCTCTGGGGCCAACGTCCTGACTTTC	CASSTTTSGANVLTF
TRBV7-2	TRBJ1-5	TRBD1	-	TGTGCCAGCAGCCCACAGGGGAGGGATCAGCCCCAGCATTTT	CASSPQGRDQPQHF
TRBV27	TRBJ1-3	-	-	TGTGCCAGCAGTCCCCGACCCCCCTATGCGGGAAACACCATATATTTT	CASSPRPPYAGNTIYF
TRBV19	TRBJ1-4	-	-	TGTGCCAGTAGGGATGGTCGGTTCGAGGGAAAACTGTTTTTT	CASRDGRFEGKLFF
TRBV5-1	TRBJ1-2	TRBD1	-	TGCGCCAGCAGCCCGGGGTCACAGGGGAGCTACACCTTC	CASSPGSQGSYTF
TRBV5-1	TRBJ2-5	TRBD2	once	TGCGCCAGCAGCTTCGGGACTAGGGTCGGTGAAGAGACCCAGTACTTC	CASSFGTRVGEETQYF
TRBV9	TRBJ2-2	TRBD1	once	TGTGCCAGCAGCGTAGGCGGGACAGGGAGCACCGGGGAGCTGTTTTTT	CASSVGGTGSTGELFF
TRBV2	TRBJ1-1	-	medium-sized	TGTGCCAGCGGGGGTACTGAAGCTTTCTTT	CASGGTEAFF
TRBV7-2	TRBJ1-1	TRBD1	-	TGTGCCAGCAGCTCACCGACAGGGAGGCACACTGAAGCTTTCTTT	CASSSPTGRHTEAFF
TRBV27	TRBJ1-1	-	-	TGTGCCAGCAGTTTACTAACAGCGAACACTGAAGCTTTCTTT	CASSLLTANTEAFF
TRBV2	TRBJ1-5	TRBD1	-	TGTGCCAGCGGGGGTACAGGGGGCAACCAGCCCCAGCATTTT	CASGGTGGNQPQHF
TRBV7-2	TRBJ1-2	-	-	TGTGCCAGCAGACAGACAGCCTCTATGCAAGGAGGCTACACCTTC	CASRQTASMQGGYTF
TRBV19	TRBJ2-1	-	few	TGTGCCAGTAGTATAGCGGTGGGGGGGCTCGTCGACAATGAGCAGTTCTTC	CASSIAVGGLVDNEQFF
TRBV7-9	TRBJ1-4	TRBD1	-	TGTGCCAGCAGCCCACCCGGGACAGGGCCCGAAAAACTGTTTTTT	CASSPPGTGPEKLFF
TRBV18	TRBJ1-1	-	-	TGTGCCAGCTCACAAGGAGGGGACACTGAAGCTTTCTTT	CASSQGGDTEAFF
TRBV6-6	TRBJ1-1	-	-	TGTGCCGTAATCCCCCCAAGAACGAACACTGAAGCTTTCTTT	CAVIPPRTNTEAFF
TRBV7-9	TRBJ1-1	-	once	TGTGCCAGCAGCTTCGGTATGGGGGCGGAGAACACTGAAGCTTTCTTT	CASSFGMGAENTEAFF
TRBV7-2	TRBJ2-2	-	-	TGTGCCAGCAGCTTTGGTTGGGAGCTGTTTTTT	CASSFGWELFF
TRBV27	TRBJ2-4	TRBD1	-	TGTGCCAGCAGTAACACAGGGGCCCTAGCCAAAAACATTCAGTACTTC	CASSNTGALAKNIQYF
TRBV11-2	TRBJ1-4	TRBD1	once	TGTGCCAGCAGTCCCCAGGGGGACTCCGGAGAAAAACTGTTTTTT	CASSPQGDSGEKLFF
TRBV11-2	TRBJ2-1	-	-	TGTGCCAGCAGCCCCCGGGGTAGCGGTACCTACAATGAGCAGTTCTTC	CASSPRGSGTYNEQFF
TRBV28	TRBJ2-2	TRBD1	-	TGTGCCAGCGCCGACAGGGGGCGGTGGGTTGGCGCCGGGGAGCTGTTTTTT	CASADRGRWVGAGELFF
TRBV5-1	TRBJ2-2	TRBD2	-	TGCGCCAGCAGCCCGGGGGGGGCCGGCGGGGAGCTGTTTTTT	CASSPGGAGGELFF
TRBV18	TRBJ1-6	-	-	TGTGCCAGCTCACCAGATCAGGCTGTCCTCCTGGGACCCCTCCACTTT	CASSPDQAVLLGPLHF
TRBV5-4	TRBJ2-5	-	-	TGTGCCAGCAGCAAGGACAGCCCCCAAGAGACCCAGTACTTC	CASSKDSPQETQYF
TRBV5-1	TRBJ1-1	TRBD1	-	TGCGCCAGCAGCGTGGACAGGGCGTCCACTGAAGCTTTCTTT	CASSVDRASTEAFF
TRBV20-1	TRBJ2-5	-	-	TGCAGTGCTAGGAGGCAGACCCAGTACTTC	CSARRQTQYF
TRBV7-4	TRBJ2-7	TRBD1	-	TGTGCCAGCAGCCTTACAGGGGGCGTTCACGAGCAGTACTTC	CASSLTGGVHEQYF
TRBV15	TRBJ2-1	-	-	TGTGCCACCAGCACTCCAGTGGCGTACAATGAGCAGTTCTTC	CATSTPVAYNEQFF
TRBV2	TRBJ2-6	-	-	TGTGCCAGCAGCCGATCTCTAAGCTCTGGGGCCAACGTCCTGACTTTC	CASSRSLSSGANVLTF
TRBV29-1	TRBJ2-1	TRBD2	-	TGCAGCGCCCAAAAGAGACTAGCGGACAATGAGCAGTTCTTC	CSAQKRLADNEQFF
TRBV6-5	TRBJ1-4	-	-	TGTGCCAGCAGTTACTTCGGTTATGATGCTAATGAAAAACTGTTTTTT	CASSYFGYDANEKLFF
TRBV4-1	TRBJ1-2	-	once	-	CASSQASGQGVGYTF
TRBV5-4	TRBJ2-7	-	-	TGTGCCAGCAGCTTTTATAGTGCACCCCACGAGCAGTACTTC	CASSFYSAPHEQYF
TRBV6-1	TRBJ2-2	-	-	TGTGCCAGCAGTGAAACACTTTCGGCCGGGGAGCTGTTTTTT	CASSETLSAGELFF
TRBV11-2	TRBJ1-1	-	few	TGTGCCAGCAGCTTAGATCGGGCTGCCGTAGGCACTGAAGCTTTCTTT	CASSLDRAAVGTEAFF
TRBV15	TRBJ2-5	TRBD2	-	TGTGCCGTCGGACTAGCGGGAGGCCAAGAGACCCAGTACTTC	CAVGLAGGQETQYF
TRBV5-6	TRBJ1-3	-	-	TGTGCCAGCAGCTTGACTCCGGGCTCTGGAAACACCATATATTTT	CASSLTPGSGNTIYF
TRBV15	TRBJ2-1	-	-	TGTGCCACCACCTTAAGAGGGGGGGCCTACAATGAGCAGTTCTTC	CATTLRGGAYNEQFF
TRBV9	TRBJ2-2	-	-	TGTGCCAGCAGCGCCAGACCGGCCGGGGAGCTGTTTTTT	CASSARPAGELFF
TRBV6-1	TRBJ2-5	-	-	TGTGCCAGCAGTGGGGGCCCCCAAGAGACCCAGTACTTC	CASSGGPQETQYF
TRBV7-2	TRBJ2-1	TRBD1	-	TGTGCCAGCAGCTGGAGGACAGGGGGCAATGAGCAGTTCTTC	CASSWRTGGNEQFF
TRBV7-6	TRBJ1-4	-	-	TGTGCCAGCAGCCGGACGCCGGGTCTTAATGAAAAACTGTTTTTT	CASSRTPGLNEKLFF
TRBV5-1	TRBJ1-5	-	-	TGCGCCAGCAGCTTGCTAGGGAATCAGCCCCAGCATTTT	CASSLLGNQPQHF
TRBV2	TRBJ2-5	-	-	TGTGCCAGCAGCGGGGTGAGGGGTGGAAAGACCCAGTACTTC	CASSGVRGGKTQYF
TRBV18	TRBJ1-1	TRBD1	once	TGTGCCAGCTCGCCGGGACAGGGAGGGCCTGAAGCTTTCTTT	CASSPGQGGPEAFF
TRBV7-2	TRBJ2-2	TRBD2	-	TGTGCCAGCAGCTTAAGCGGGGCGAACACCGGGGAGCTGTTTTTT	CASSLSGANTGELFF
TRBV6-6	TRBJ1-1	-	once	TGTGCCAGCAGTTACGGAGCAGGAGGCACTGAAGCTTTCTTT	CASSYGAGGTEAFF
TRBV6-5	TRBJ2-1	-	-	TGTGCCAGCAGTTACTCGTCAGGGACGCAGTTCTTC	CASSYSSGTQFF
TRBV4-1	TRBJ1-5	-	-	TGCGCCAGCAGCCAACTAGGTCAGCCCCAGCATTTT	CASSQLGQPQHF
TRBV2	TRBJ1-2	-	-	TGTGCCAGTAAGGGAGGTAATACAGTAGAAGACTACACCTTC	CASKGGNTVEDYTF
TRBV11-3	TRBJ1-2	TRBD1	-	TGTGCCAGCAGTTTCGACCGAGAAGGACAGGGAACCTATGGCTACACCTTC	CASSFDREGQGTYGYTF